This T cell receptor beta chain derives from a study of CD8 T cells in ankylosing spondylitis (TCRdb year 2017). Regarding the complete study: T cell receptor beta repertoires were profiled in healthy donors and ankylosing spondylitis patients so that disease-linked TCR variants could be found. The whole study cohort included about a hundred healthy donors and 25 or so ankylosing spondylitis patients. Samples of peripheral blood were taken, and for ankylosing spondylitis patients, synovial fluid was collected as well. Overall study results and their limits: In peripheral blood, the disease-linked clones were found at relatively low frequencies and had a CD8+ phenotype. According to the report, matched synovial fluid samples from ankylosing spondylitis patients were significantly enriched for the disease-linked clones. A TCR beta motif of about 8 highly homologous amino acid variants appeared characteristic of blood from ankylosing spondylitis patients. Some motif variants were previously reported in synovial fluid and blood of reactive arthritis patients, suggesting common disease-initiation mechanisms.

Sequencing was performed on an Illumina HiSeq 2500. Quantitative 5'-RACE with molecular barcodes was the method used to prepare the TCR beta libraries. On the authors' methods: To identify disease-linked TCR variants, a new computational method was used, one built on a probabilistic model of VDJ rearrangement. TCRdb trimmed public reads at Q25 via fastp, called clones via MiXCR and kept in-frame beta chains. Merged by CDR3 protein, the rows form single entries marked with the most common genes and DNA. These V and J calls rely on TCRdb rather than the paper's analysis. The sample table contains 150,000 to 200,000 distinct CDR3 sequences; only one count was recorded for around 16% of them. Clones ranked in the top ten supply about 7.6% of the sample. V is cut back by 0 bases and J by 0 bases, with 20 bases in the junction unmatched. The CDR3 runs 20 amino acids, cysteine and phenylalanine included. The only DNA kept is the CDR3, 60 bases in frame from the first base. From a lookup of the germline V gene (reference sequence), CDR1 and CDR2 are DFQATT and SNEGSKA.

Comment on this clonotype: This receptor's antigen is unknown. No clone much larger than this one lies a single base away; base qualities are absent.

The receptor was derived from a male donor with ankylosing spondylitis or in good health (not recorded which). The specimen sequenced was blood, either unsorted or a sorted T cell fraction (not recorded which). The rearrangement combines TRBV20-1 with TRBJ2-7, and 7 junction bases match TRBD2. Here the CDR3 is given as CSARDDAGLVYFRSSYEQYF. The nucleotide sequence is given as TGCAGTGCTAGAGATGATGCCGGACTAGTCTATTTCAGGAGCTCCTACGAGCAGTACTTC.